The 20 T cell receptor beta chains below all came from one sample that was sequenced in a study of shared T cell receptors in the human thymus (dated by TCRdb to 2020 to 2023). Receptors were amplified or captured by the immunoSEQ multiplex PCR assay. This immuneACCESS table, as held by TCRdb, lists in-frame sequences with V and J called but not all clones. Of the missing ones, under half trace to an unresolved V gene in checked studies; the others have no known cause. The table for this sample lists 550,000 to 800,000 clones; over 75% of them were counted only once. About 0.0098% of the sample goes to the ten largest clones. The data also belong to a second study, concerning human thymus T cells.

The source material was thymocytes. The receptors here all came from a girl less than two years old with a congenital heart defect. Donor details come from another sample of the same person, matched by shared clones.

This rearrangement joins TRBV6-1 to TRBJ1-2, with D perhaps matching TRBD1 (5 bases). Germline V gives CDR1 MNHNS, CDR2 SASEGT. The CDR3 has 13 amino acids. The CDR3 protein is CDPAGPTNYGYTF. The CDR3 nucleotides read TGTGACCCCGCGGGGCCTACTAACTATGGCTACACCTTC.

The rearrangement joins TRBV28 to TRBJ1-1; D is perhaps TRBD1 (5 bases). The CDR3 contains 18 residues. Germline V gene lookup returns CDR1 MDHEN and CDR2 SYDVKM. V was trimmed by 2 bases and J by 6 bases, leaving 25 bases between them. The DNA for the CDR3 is TGTGCCAGCAGTTTAAGTTTTAGTCGGGGGTTGATAGTAGCTGAAGCTTTCTTT. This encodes CASSLSFSRGLIVAEAFF.

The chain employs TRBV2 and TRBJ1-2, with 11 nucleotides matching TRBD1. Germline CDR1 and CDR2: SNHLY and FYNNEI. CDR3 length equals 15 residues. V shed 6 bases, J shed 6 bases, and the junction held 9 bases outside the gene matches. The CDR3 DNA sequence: TGTGCCAGCAGCCTTAAAAGGACAGGGGGCGATGGCTACACCTTC. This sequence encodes CASSLKRTGGDGYTF.

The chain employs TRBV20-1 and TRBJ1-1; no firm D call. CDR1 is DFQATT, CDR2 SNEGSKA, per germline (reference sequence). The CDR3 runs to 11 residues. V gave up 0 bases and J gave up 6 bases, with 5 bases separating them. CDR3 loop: CSARDQAEAFF. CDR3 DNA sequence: TGCAGTGCTAGAGACCAGGCTGAAGCTTTCTTT.

DNA of the CDR3: TGCGCCAGCAGCTTAGTGGGGCAGCACTACTCTGGGGCCAACGTCCTGACTTTC. It is translated as CASSLVGQHYSGANVLTF. This chain connects TRBV5-1 to TRBJ2-6; TRBD1 is a possible D gene (5 bases). CDR1 and CDR2 from the germline V gene are SGHRS and YFSETQ. The CDR3 runs to 18 residues. The ends were cut back, 2 bases at V and 0 bases at J, with 15 bases in the middle.

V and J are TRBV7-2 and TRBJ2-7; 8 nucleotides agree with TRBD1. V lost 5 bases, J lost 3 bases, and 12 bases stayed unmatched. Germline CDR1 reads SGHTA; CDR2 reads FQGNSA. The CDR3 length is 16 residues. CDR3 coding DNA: TGTGCCAGCAGCCTGGGACAGGAGTTTGGGTACTACGAGCAGTACTTC. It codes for CASSLGQEFGYYEQYF.

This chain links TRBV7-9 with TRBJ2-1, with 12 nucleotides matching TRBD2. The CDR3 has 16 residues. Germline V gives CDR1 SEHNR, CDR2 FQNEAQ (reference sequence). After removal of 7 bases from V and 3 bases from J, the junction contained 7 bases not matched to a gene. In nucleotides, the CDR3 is TGTGCCAGCACCGAACGGACTAGCGGGGACTACAATGAGCAGTTCTTC. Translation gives CASTERTSGDYNEQFF. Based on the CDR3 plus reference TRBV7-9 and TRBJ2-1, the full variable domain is DTGVSQNPRHKITKRGQNVTFRCDPISEHNRLYWYRQTLGQGPEFLTYFQNEAQLEKSRLLSDRFSAERPKGSFSTLEIQRTEQGDSAMYLCASTERTSGDYNEQFFGPGTRLTVL.

CDR3 coding DNA: TGTGCCAGCAGCTTAGGTTTCTATCAGGGTCAGGGCGAGCAGTACTTC. Encoded protein: CASSLGFYQGQGEQYF. The rearrangement uses TRBV5-6 and TRBJ2-7; TRBD1 is a possible D gene (5 bases). The CDR3 is made up of 16 amino acids. Trimming removed 2 bases from V and 6 bases from J, with 21 bases in between. The germline gives CDR1 SGHDT, CDR2 YYEEEE.

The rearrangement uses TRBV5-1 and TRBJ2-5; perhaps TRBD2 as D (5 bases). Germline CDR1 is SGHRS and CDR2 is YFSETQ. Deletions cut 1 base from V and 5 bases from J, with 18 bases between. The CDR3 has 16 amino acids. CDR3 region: CASSLWPGLKGETQYF. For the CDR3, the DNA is TGCGCCAGCAGCTTGTGGCCAGGACTGAAAGGGGAGACCCAGTACTTC.

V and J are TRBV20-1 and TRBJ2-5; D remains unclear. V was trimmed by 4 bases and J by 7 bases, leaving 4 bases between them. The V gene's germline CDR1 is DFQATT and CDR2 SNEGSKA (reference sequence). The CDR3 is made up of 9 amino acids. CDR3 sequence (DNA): TGCAGTGCTAACGGGACCCAGTACTTC. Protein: CSANGTQYF.

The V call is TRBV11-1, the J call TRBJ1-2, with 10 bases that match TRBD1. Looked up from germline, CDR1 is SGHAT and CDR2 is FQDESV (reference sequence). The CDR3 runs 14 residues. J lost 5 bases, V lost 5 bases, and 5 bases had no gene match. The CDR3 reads CASSTRGQGYGYTF. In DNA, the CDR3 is TGTGCCAGCAGCACCCGGGGACAGGGGTATGGCTACACCTTC.

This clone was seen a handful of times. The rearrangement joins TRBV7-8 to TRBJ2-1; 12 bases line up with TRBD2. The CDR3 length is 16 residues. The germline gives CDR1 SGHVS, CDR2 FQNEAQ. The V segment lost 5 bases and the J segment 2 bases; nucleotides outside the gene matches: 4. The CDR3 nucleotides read TGTGCCAGCAGCCGAGGGACTAGCGGGCCCTACAATGAGCAGTTCTTC. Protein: CASSRGTSGPYNEQFF.

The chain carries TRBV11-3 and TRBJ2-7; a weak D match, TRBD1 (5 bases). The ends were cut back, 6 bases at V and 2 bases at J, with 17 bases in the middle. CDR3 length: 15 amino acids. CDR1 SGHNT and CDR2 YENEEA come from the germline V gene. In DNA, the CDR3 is TGTGCCAGCAGTCGTCGCGAACAGGAGACCTACGAGCAGTACTTC. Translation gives CASSRREQETYEQYF.

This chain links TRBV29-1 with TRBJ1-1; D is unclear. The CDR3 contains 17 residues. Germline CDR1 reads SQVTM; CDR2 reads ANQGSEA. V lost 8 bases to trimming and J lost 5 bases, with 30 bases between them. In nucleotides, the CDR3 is TGCAGCCTTCAACTTAGGCAAGGGCAGAGGGTTGGAACTGAAGCTTTCTTT. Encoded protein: CSLQLRQGQRVGTEAFF.

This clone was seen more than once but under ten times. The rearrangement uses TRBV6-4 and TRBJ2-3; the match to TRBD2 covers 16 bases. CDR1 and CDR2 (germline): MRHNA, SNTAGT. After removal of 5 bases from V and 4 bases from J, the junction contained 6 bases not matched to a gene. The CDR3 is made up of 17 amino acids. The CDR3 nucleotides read TGTGCCAGCAGTCCCGGGACTAGCGGGGGGGCATCAGATACGCAGTATTTT. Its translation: CASSPGTSGGASDTQYF.

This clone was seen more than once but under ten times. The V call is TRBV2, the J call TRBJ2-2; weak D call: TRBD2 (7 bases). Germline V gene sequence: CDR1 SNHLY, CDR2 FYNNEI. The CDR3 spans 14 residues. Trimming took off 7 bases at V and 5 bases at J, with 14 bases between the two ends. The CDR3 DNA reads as TGTGCCAGCAACGAGGGGGGGTGTACCGGGGAGCTGTTTTTT. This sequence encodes CASNEGGCTGELFF. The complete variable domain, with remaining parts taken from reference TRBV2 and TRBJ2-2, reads EPEVTQTPSHQVTQMGQEVILRCVPISNHLYFYWYRQILGQKVEFLVSFYNNEISEKSEIFDDQFSVERPDGSNFTLKIRSTKLEDSAMYFCASNEGGCTGELFFGEGSRLTVL.

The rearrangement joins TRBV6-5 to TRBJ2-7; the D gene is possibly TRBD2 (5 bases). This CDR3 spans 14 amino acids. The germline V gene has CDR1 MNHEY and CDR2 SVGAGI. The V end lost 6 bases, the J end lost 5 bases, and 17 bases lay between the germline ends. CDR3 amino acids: CASSRTREAHEQYF. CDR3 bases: TGTGCCAGCAGCCGCACTCGGGAAGCTCACGAGCAGTACTTC.

CDR3: CASSIGNTGSDGWRGETQYF. CDR3 DNA: TGTGCCAGTAGTATAGGGAATACGGGGAGCGACGGCTGGAGGGGAGAGACCCAGTACTTC. The chain combines TRBV19 with TRBJ2-5, with D maybe TRBD2 (6 bases). Germline V gives CDR1 LNHDA, CDR2 SQIVND (reference sequence). Between the trimmed V and J ends, which lost 1 base and 4 bases, there was a span of 28 bases. CDR3 length: 20 residues.

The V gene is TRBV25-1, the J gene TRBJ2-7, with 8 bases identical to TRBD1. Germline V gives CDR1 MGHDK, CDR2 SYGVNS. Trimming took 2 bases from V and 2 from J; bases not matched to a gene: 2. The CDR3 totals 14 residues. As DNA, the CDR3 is TGTGCCAGCAGTGAAGGCAGGGGGCCCTACGAGCAGTACTTC. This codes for CASSEGRGPYEQYF.

The CDR3 loop reads CASSPGTGVDLNYGYTF. In DNA, the CDR3 is TGTGCCAGCAGTCCCGGGACAGGGGTCGACCTTAACTATGGCTACACCTTC. The genes are TRBV27 and TRBJ1-2, with 10 bases matching TRBD1. V shed 5 bases and J 1 base; nucleotides not matched to a gene: 10. CDR1 and CDR2 from the germline V gene are MNHEY and SMNVEV (reference sequence). The CDR3 has 17 amino acids.